This paragraph covers one T cell receptor beta chain sequence. Its antigen remains undetermined. One base away there is no much larger clone; base qualities are not given. The cohort was made up of roughly 670 healthy bone marrow donors. At the time of sampling, all cohort members were nominally healthy, though unrecorded immune exposures were likely present. The donor was CMV seronegative and was included in the group of under 450 seronegative cohort members. Every donor gave a peripheral blood sample, and the peripheral blood mononuclear cells from that sample were used for TCR beta sequencing. The Qiagen DNeasy Blood Extraction Kit was used to extract genomic DNA from the blood cell samples. The sample comes from a study of cytomegalovirus exposure and HLA in healthy donors (dated by TCRdb to about 2017). About the investigation overall: An earlier analysis of roughly 570 of the donors reported over 250 Gb of sequence data and 95 million to 140 million unique TCR beta sequences obtained from around 170 million T cells. About 310 gigabases of sequencing data and 70 million to 85 million unique TCR sequences were included in an early release covering roughly 600 HLA-typed donors. Of the 300 to 500 genotyped donors, more than 75% were placed in the genetic ancestry cluster associated with self-reported Caucasian donors. The aim of the study was to test whether cataloging public T cell receptors could identify signatures of past pathogen exposure. The T cell repertoires of 550 to 850 subjects were profiled by immunosequencing and related to cytomegalovirus serostatus. In addition to the first cohort of 666 subjects, a separate validation cohort of around 110 different subjects was used. The study combined high-throughput TCR immunosequencing, statistical association of individual TCRs with disease status, and machine learning to predict cytomegalovirus infection status. A later analysis re-analyzed previously published TCR beta repertoires from about 600 donors and added high-resolution HLA genotyping to study TCR occurrence patterns. Rather than drawing on any new phenotypic data, the later analysis identified candidate immune exposures from TCR beta sequences and the way those sequences occurred across donors. An earlier analysis of some 600 of the donors applied high-throughput TCR beta sequencing to assess whether each TCR beta V gene segment acted as functional or pseudogenic. Alongside the repertoire data, information on donor age, sex, ethnicity and CMV serostatus was compiled. In a later genetic analysis, genome-wide SNP genotypes for about 65% of the roughly 700 donors were used, and that subset was treated as a discovery cohort. Every repertoire in the discovery cohort had been generated on one and the same sequencing platform. HLA typing included class I and class II loci at four-digit resolution. Typing coverage varied by locus: about 620-640 donors for A, B, C, DRB1 and DQB1; more than 500 for DQA1; approximately 610 for DPA1; approximately 470 for DPB1. Roughly 5 DR-DQ haplotypes were treated as single units for association and clustering because of strong linkage in the cohort. On average, around 240,000 unique TCR beta nucleotide sequences were sequenced per donor among 398 genotyped donors of the cohort, with around 19% of those sequences being non-productive.

Libraries were built with the immunoSEQ multiplex PCR assay. For the multiplex PCR, a mixture combining 60 forward primers for TCR Vbeta segments and 13 reverse primers for TCR Jbeta segments was used. A multiplex PCR assay on genomic DNA amplified the CDR3 region of rearranged TCR beta genes. Amplified TCR beta libraries were sequenced as 87-base-pair reads on the Illumina HiSeq System. The paper's processing steps were these. A later analysis tallied around 87 million unique TCR beta chains across the 700 or so repertoires, and approximately 9.9 million of those chains were shared by two or more donors. Raw reads were error-corrected and collapsed into unique sequences with a nearest-neighbor algorithm that merged closely related sequences to remove PCR and sequencing errors. Alignment of CDR3 sequences to IMGT reference sequences was used to assign V, D and J gene segments. Each retained sequence needed at least a six-nucleotide match to both a V gene segment and a J gene segment. Rearrangements were classified as productive when the CDR3 lacked stop codons and remained in frame with V and J, and all other rearrangements were classified as non-productive. CDR3 was defined according to IMGT convention as the region running from the second conserved V-encoded cysteine to the conserved J-encoded phenylalanine. In an earlier analysis of more than 550 of the donors, sequences lacking an unambiguous match to a single V gene segment were excluded. An earlier analysis of a few hundred of the donors called V segments functional above 56.7% productive rearrangements and segregating when the between-donor standard deviation exceeded 5%. A statistical classification framework was built for diagnosing cytomegalovirus status from the catalog of TCR beta chain sequences. A later analysis assigned V and J genes by comparing TCR nucleotide sequences with IMGT/GENE-DB human TR gene sequences. Using the TCRdist pipeline, a later analysis assigned CDR3 sequences along with most-parsimonious VDJ recombination scenarios. In a later analysis, each TCR beta chain was defined by its CDR3 amino acid sequence together with its V-gene family, and reads without a unique V-gene family were excluded. To address suspected cross-contamination and a sequencing artifact, a later analysis removed approximately 600 highly shared, low-generation-probability nucleotide sequences. In a later analysis, a clonal expansion index was calculated for each public chain from normalized within-repertoire ranks of inferred template counts. In a later analysis, generation probabilities were computed using a VDJ recombination model fitted to out-of-frame rearrangements, and the results were checked against IGoR. In a later analysis, hypergeometric tests were used to score TCR-TCR, TCR-HLA and TCR-CMV co-occurrence, with a repertoire-size bias correction applied to TCR pairs. A later analysis estimated false discovery rates by permuting HLA or CMV assignments 20 times. In a later analysis, co-occurring TCRs were grouped with DBSCAN, and TCRdist sequence similarity was added when clustering was performed within HLA-allele-positive subsets. Co-occurrence clustering excluded repertoires with fewer than 30,000 or more than 120,000 public chains, plus five with anomalous nucleotide sharing. This is the immuneACCESS table as TCRdb keeps it, with only in-frame sequences that have V and J called. A part of the clones is gone; compared with another copy, unresolved V genes explain less than half, and the rest is unexplained. That table is the source of V, J and clone size, and D and trimming were worked out from the DNA. The sample table lists 150,000 to 200,000 clones, about 65% of them with a count of one. In total, the top ten clones hold under 3.5% of the sample.

V and J are trimmed by 4 bases and 5 bases, and the gene matches miss 6 bases of the junction. CDR1 and CDR2 are read off the germline V gene as SGHTA and FQGNSA. From the cysteine through the phenylalanine, the CDR3 covers 16 amino acids. CDR3 DNA is the only sequence kept; it has 48 bases, read in frame from the first base. Study-wide conclusions, independent of this receptor: A later analysis associated 17,000 or so TCR beta sequences with specific HLA alleles at a false discovery rate of 0.05. HLA typing was unavailable for some donors at each locus, so association tests used only the typed subset. Only TCR beta chains were sequenced in this cohort, and the absence of alpha or paired-chain data limited detectable features. The sequencing pipeline was judged likely to have produced a cluster of highly shared sequence variants as a technical artifact. In a later analysis, most CMV-associated TCR beta chains were found to appear HLA-restricted, with HLA associations seemingly driven largely by CMV exposure. The classifier was reported to diagnose cytomegalovirus status with high specificity and sensitivity in both the original and validation cohorts. Because counts were too low, approximately 18 rarely observed V segments, including chromosome 9 orphons, were excluded from the earlier analysis of around 590 of the donors. A later analysis reported that several top co-occurrence clusters appeared linked to parvovirus B19, influenza, CMV and Epstein-Barr virus. While some public TCRs were present in many individuals, most TCR sequences turned up only very rarely across donors. Compared with equally common non-associated chains, HLA-associated TCR beta chains in a later analysis were more clonally expanded and had lower generation probabilities. A further reported finding was that TCR beta sequences accurately predicted the HLA-A and HLA-B alleles for most subjects in the first cohort. In a later genetic analysis, fewer N-insertions in productive TCRs were reported among donors in an Asian-associated ancestry cluster than the roughly 700-donor mean. An association between a missense DCLRE1C variant and V-gene and J-gene trimming of TCR beta chains was found in a later genetic analysis and replicated in an independent cohort. The only immune exposure information available for the cohort was CMV serostatus. Some IMGT-functional V segments, including TRBV6-2 and TRBV6-3, could not be told apart with the 87-base-pair reads, so those segments were excluded. Strong co-occurrence of HLA alleles, especially DR and DQ, made assigning TCR associations to individual alleles difficult. According to the authors, the approach could potentially be generalized to other disease states and immunological phenotypes. The study gave a list of more than 150 TCR beta chains associated with cytomegalovirus. Linkage disequilibrium might explain the correlated functional status among segregating V segments, but an unknown experimental factor could not be ruled out. An earlier analysis of 587 of the donors showed that most TCR beta V segments appeared in productive rearrangements either about 87% or about 30% of the time, which broadly matched IMGT annotations. Presence/absence analyses assumed roughly uniform sequencing depth across donors, an assumption that may not hold. In vitro tests confirmed that three of the cytomegalovirus-associated TCR beta chains recognize cytomegalovirus antigens. In a later analysis, the rate of TCR association differed among HLA loci, with DRB1 alleles having the most associated TCRs and HLA-C alleles having the fewest.

The receptor was derived from a woman in her twenties or thirties in good health and CMV-seronegative. This chain joins TRBV7-2 to TRBJ2-1, with TRBD2 identical over 12 junction bases. The sequencing input was PBMCs. The CDR3 region reads CASSSRTSGIDNEQFF. In nucleotides, the sequence is TGTGCCAGCAGCTCCCGGACTAGCGGGATTGACAATGAGCAGTTCTTC.